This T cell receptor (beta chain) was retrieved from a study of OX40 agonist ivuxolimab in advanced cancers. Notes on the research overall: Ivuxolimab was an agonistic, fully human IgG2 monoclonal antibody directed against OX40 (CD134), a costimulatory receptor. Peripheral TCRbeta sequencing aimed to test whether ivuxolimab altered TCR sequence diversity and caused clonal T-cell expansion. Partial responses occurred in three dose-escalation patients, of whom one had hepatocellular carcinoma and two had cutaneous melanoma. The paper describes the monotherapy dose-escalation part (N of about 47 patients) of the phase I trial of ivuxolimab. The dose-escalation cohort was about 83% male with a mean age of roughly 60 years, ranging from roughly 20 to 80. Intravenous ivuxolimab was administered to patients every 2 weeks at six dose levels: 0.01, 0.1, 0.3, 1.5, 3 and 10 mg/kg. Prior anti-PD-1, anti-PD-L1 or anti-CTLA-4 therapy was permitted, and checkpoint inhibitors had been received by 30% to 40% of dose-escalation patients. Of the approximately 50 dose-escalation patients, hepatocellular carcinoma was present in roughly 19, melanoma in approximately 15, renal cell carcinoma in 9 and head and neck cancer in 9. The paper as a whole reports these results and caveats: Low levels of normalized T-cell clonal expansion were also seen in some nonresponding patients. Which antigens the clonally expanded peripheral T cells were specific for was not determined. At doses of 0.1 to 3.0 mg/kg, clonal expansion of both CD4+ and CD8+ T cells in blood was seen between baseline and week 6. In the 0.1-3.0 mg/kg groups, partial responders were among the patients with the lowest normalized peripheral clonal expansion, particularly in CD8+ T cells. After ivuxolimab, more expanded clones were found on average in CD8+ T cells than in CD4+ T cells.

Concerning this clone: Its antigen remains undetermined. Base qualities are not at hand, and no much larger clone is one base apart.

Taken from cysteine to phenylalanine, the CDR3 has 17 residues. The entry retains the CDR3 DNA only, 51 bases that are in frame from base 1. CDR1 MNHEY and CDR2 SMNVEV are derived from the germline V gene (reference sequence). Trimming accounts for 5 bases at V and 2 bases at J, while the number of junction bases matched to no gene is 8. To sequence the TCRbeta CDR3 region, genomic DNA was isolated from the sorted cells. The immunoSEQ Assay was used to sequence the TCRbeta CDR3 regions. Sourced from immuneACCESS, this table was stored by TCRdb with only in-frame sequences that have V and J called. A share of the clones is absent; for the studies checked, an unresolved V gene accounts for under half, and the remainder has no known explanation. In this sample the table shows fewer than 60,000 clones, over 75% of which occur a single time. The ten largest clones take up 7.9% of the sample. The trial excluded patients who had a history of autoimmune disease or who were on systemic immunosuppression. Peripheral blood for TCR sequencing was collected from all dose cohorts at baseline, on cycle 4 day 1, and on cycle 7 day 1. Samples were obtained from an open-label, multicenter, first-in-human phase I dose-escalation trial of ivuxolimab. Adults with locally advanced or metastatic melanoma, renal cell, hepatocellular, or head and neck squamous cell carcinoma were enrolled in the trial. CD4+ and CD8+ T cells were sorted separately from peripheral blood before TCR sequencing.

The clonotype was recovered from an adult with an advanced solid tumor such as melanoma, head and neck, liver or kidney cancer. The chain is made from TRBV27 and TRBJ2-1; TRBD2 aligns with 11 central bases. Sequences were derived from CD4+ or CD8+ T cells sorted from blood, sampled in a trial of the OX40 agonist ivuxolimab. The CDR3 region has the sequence CASSPRLAGRAYNEQFF. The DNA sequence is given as TGTGCCAGCAGTCCCCGACTAGCGGGGCGAGCCTACAATGAGCAGTTCTTC.